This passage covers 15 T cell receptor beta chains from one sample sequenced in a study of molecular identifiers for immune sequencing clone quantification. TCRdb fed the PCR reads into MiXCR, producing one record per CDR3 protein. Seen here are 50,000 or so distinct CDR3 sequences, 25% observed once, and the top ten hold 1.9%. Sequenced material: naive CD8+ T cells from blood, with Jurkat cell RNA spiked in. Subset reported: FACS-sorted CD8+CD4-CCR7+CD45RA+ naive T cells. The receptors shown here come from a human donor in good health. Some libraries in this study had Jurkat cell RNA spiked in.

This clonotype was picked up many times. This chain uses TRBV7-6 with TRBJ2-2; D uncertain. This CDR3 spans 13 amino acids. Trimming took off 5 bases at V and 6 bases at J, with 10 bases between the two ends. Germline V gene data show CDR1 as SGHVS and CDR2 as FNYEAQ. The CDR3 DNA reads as TGTGCCAGCAGCCTCGTCCTCTCCGGGGAGCTGTTTTTT. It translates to CASSLVLSGELFF. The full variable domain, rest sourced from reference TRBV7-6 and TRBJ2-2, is GAGVSQSPRYKVTKRGQDVALRCDPISGHVSLYWYRQALGQGPEFLTYFNYEAQQDKSGLPNDRFSAERPEGSISTLTIQRTEQRDSAMYRCASSLVLSGELFFGEGSRLTVL.

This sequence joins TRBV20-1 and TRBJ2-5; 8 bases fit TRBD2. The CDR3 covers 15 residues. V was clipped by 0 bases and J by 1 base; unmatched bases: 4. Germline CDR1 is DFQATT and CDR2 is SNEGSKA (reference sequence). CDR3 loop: CSARDPGGPQETQYF. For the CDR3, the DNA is TGCAGTGCTAGAGACCCGGGGGGGCCCCAAGAGACCCAGTACTTC.

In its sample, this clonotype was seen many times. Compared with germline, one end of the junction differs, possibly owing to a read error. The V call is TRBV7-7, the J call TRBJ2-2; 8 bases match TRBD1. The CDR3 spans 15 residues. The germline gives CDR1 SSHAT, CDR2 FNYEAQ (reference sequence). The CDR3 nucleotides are TGTGCTAGCAGCTTGACAGGGGATTACACCGGGGAGCTGTTTTTT. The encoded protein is CASSLTGDYTGELFF.

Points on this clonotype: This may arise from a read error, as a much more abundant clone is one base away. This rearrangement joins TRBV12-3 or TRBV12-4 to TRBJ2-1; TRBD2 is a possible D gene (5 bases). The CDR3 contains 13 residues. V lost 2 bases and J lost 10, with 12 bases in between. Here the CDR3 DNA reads TGTGCCAGCAGTTTAAGTGGAGGCGGAGAGCAGTTCTTC. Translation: CASSLSGGGEQFF.

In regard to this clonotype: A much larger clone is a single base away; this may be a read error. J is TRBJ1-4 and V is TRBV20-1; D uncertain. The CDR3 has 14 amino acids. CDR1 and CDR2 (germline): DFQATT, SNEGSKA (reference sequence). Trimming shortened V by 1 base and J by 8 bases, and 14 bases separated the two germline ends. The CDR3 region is CSARGGSLREKLFF. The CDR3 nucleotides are TGCAGTGCTAGAGGAGGCAGCCTTAGGGAAAAACTGTTTTTT.

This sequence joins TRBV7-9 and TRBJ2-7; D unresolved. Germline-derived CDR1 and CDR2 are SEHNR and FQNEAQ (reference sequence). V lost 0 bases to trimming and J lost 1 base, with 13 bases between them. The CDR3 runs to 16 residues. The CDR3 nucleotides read TGTGCCAGCAGCTTAGCTCTCCAGACAAAATCCTACGAGCAGTACTTC. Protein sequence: CASSLALQTKSYEQYF.

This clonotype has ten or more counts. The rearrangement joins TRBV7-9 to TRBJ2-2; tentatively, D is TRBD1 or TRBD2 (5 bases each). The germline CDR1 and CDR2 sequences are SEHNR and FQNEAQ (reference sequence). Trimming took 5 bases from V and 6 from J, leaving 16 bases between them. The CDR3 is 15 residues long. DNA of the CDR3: TGTGCCAGCAGCCCAGGGTCGGGACCGTCCGGGGAGCTGTTTTTT. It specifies CASSPGSGPSGELFF.

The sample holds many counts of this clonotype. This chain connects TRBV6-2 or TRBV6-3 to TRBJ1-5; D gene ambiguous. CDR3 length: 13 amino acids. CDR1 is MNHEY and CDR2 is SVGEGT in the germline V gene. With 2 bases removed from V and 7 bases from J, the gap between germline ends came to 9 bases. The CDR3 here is CASSYGFGQPQHF. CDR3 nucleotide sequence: TGTGCCAGCAGTTACGGTTTTGGACAGCCCCAGCATTTT.

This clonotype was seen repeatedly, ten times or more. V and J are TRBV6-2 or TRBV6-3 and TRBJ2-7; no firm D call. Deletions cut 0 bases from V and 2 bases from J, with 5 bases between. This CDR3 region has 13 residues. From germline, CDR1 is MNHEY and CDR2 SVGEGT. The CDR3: CASSYSGPYEQYF. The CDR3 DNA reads TGTGCCAGCAGTTACTCCGGCCCCTACGAGCAGTACTTC.

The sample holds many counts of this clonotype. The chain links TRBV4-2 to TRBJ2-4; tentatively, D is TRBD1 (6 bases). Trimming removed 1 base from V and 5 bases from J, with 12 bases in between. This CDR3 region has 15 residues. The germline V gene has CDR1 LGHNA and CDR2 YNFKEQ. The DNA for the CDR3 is TGTGCCAGCAGCCAAGGATACAGGGACGAAAACATTCAGTACTTC. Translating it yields CASSQGYRDENIQYF.

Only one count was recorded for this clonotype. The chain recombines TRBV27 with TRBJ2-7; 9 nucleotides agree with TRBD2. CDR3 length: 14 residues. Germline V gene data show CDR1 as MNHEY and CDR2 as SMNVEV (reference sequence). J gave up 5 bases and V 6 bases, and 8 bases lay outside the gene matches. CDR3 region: CASRVTGTSHEQYF. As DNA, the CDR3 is TGTGCCAGCAGGGTCACCGGGACTAGCCACGAGCAGTACTTC.

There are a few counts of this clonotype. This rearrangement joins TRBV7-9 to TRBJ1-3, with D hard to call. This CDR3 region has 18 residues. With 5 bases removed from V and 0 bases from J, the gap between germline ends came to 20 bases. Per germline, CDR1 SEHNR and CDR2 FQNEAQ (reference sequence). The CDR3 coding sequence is TGTGCCAGCAGCCCATTTCTTCTAGGATACATCTCTGGAAACACCATATATTTT. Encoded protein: CASSPFLLGYISGNTIYF.

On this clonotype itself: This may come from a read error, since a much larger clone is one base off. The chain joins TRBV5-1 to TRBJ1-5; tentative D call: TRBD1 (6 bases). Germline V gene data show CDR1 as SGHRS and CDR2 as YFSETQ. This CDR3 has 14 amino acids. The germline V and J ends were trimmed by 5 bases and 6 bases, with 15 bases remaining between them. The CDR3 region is CASSPMGGRQPQHF. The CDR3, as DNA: TGCGCCAGCAGTCCCATGGGGGGCCGTCAGCCCCAGCATTTT.

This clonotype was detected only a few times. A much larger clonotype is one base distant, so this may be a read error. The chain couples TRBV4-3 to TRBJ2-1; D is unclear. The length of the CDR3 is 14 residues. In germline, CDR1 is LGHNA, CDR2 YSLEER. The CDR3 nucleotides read TGCGCCAACAGCCAATCCGTGTCCTACAATGAGCAGTTCTTC. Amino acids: CANSQSVSYNEQFF.

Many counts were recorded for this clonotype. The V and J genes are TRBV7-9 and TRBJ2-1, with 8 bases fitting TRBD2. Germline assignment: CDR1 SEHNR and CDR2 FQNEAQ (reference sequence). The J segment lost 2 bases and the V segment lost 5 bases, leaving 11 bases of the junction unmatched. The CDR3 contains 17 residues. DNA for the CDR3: TGTGCCAGCAGCCCCCAGACTAGCGACCGAACCTACAATGAGCAGTTCTTC. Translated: CASSPQTSDRTYNEQFF.